The clone carrying this T cell receptor (beta chain) was observed a handful of times. This entry is derived from a study of shared clonotypes between healthy human individuals. The CDR3 has 15 residues. CDR1 is SGHRS, CDR2 YFSETQ, per germline. Trimming removed 1 base from V and 6 bases from J; junction bases left unmatched: 5. This table comes from immunoSEQ multiplex PCR, and its TCRdb copy is limited to in-frame clones, with some not included. The table has some 2.4 million clones, 93% seen once. This clonotype was obtained from a man aged 18 to 35 in good health. Some clones in this sample may be carry-over from other donors' samples. Sequenced: naive CD4+ T cells from PBMCs. The subset is: CD45RA+ positively selected. The chain employs TRBV5-1 and TRBJ1-5; 9 bases fit TRBD1. The DNA of the CDR3 is TGCGCCAGCAGCTTGTCGGGACAGGGATTTCAGCCCCAGCATTTT. It yields the protein CASSLSGQGFQPQHF.